A selection of T cell receptor beta chains follows, all from one sample in a study of blood T cell repertoires in COVID-19. Sequencing used immunoSEQ multiplex PCR; TCRdb keeps in-frame clones, though not all of them. Altogether fewer than 350,000 clones are present, 85% to 90% being singletons, with the ten largest covering 4.1%. What was sequenced was PBMCs or T cells enriched from blood (not recorded which). The receptors stem from a woman in her 30s with acute COVID-19. CDR3s include the opening cysteine and the closing phenylalanine or tryptophan.

V gene: TRBV7-2; J gene: TRBJ2-1; CDR3 protein: CASSLHGGLENNEQFF
V gene: TRBV11-2; J gene: TRBJ2-1; CDR3 protein: CASSFGLAGEDEQFF
V gene: TRBV4-1; J gene: TRBJ2-7; CDR3 protein: CASSQVGLAGGYEQYF
V gene: TRBV11-2; J gene: TRBJ2-7; CDR3 protein: CASSLGGGRVYEQYF
V gene: TRBV19; J gene: TRBJ2-1; CDR3 protein: CASSRVSYNEQFF
V gene: TRBV3-1/TRBV3-2; J gene: TRBJ2-7; CDR3 protein: CASSPAGLLYEQYF
V gene: TRBV18; J gene: TRBJ2-7; CDR3 protein: CASSRGQGREQYF
V gene: TRBV2; J gene: TRBJ2-2; CDR3 protein: CASSSTSSNTGELFF
V gene: TRBV5-1; J gene: TRBJ1-2; CDR3 protein: CASSLSYVWDSDGYTF
V gene: TRBV9; J gene: TRBJ2-1; CDR3 protein: CASSVGGRALNEQFF
V gene: TRBV6-2/TRBV6-3; J gene: TRBJ2-6; CDR3 protein: CASSHFGTGVIGSGANVLTF
V gene: TRBV6-4; J gene: TRBJ2-7; CDR3 protein: CASSETSGSSHEQYF
V gene: TRBV3-1/TRBV3-2; J gene: TRBJ2-3; CDR3 protein: CASSPLASDTQYF
V gene: TRBV6-5; J gene: TRBJ2-3; CDR3 protein: CASSYSGTGGEDTQYF
V gene: TRBV19; J gene: TRBJ2-1; CDR3 protein: CASSIDLNAGLAGEAFLF
V gene: TRBV5-1; J gene: TRBJ2-6; CDR3 protein: CASSLAGQGSGANVLTF
V gene: TRBV7-2; J gene: TRBJ2-1; CDR3 protein: CASSFINPTVAGVFYEQFF
V gene: TRBV27; J gene: TRBJ1-5; CDR3 protein: CASSSRVYQPQHF
V gene: TRBV19; J gene: TRBJ2-7; CDR3 protein: CASSPAGGYEQYF
V gene: TRBV27; J gene: TRBJ2-7; CDR3 protein: CASSLYNSADYEQYF
V gene: TRBV6-4; J gene: TRBJ2-1; CDR3 protein: CASSDSGTSGYNEQFF
V gene: TRBV2; J gene: TRBJ2-7; CDR3 protein: CASSPTGEVGAPDYEQYF
V gene: TRBV6-4; J gene: TRBJ2-7; CDR3 protein: CASSALAGSLPKASYEQYF
V gene: TRBV5-6; J gene: TRBJ2-1; CDR3 protein: CASSLPSGVISYNEQFF
V gene: TRBV6-2/TRBV6-3; J gene: TRBJ1-1; CDR3 protein: CASSNRGKNTEAFF
V gene: TRBV19; J gene: TRBJ1-2; CDR3 protein: CASSTVPPYGYTF
V gene: TRBV3-1/TRBV3-2; J gene: TRBJ2-1; CDR3 protein: CASSPPLGLVDEQFF
V gene: TRBV18; J gene: TRBJ1-1; CDR3 protein: CASSPRGQMNTEAFF
V gene: TRBV27; J gene: TRBJ2-7; CDR3 protein: CASSLQGLAGVSHEQYF
V gene: TRBV28; J gene: TRBJ2-1; CDR3 protein: CASSLRFNEQFF
V gene: TRBV7-2; J gene: TRBJ1-5; CDR3 protein: CASSDGTAKRNQPQHF
V gene: TRBV23-1; J gene: TRBJ1-3; CDR3 protein: CASSQPDRDRGAQGSGNTIYF
V gene: TRBV12-3/TRBV12-4; J gene: TRBJ1-3; CDR3 protein: CASKIQGNTIYF
V gene: TRBV11-2; J gene: TRBJ2-1; CDR3 protein: CASSPGTSGRNEQFF
V gene: TRBV25-1; J gene: TRBJ2-7; CDR3 protein: CASRGQGVGYEQYF
V gene: TRBV7-9; J gene: TRBJ2-7; CDR3 protein: CASSLAYRGRDGSYEQYF
V gene: TRBV10-3; J gene: TRBJ2-1; CDR3 protein: CAISESGGSYNEQFF
V gene: TRBV2; J gene: TRBJ1-4; CDR3 protein: CASRFDSNEKLFF
V gene: TRBV19; J gene: TRBJ2-5; CDR3 protein: CASGAGQETQYF
V gene: TRBV5-8; J gene: TRBJ2-7; CDR3 protein: CAGRDFYEQYF
V gene: TRBV19; J gene: TRBJ2-1; CDR3 protein: CASSLGGDYNEQFF
V gene: TRBV24-1; J gene: TRBJ2-2; CDR3 protein: CATSEPDVGTGELFF